Shown below are 3 T cell receptor beta chains from a single sample sequenced in a study of T-cell reconstitution after alpha-beta-depleted transplantation in children. Unique molecular identifiers featured in how the TCRbeta library was prepared. From the PCR reads, TCRdb called clonotypes with MiXCR, one entry per CDR3 protein. The table includes approximately 400,000 distinct CDR3 sequences, 11% detected once. The sequencing used PBMCs from the stem cell graft donor, collected from the stem cell graft. Receptors were obtained from a human donor who donated a stem cell graft to a child with acute myeloid leukemia.

The chain is built from TRBV6-5 and TRBJ1-3, with D uncertain. Trimming left V 4 bases short and J 2 bases short, with 9 bases between. This CDR3 spans 14 amino acids. Germline V CDR1 and CDR2: MNHEY, SVGAGI. CDR3 nucleotide sequence: TGTGCCAGCAGTTCCGCGGCTCCTGGAAACACCATATATTTT. This gives the protein CASSSAAPGNTIYF.

This clonotype turned up a few times. The V gene is TRBV20-1, the J gene TRBJ2-3; 9 nucleotides align to TRBD2. Germline values: CDR1 DFQATT, CDR2 SNEGSKA (reference sequence). Trimming at V came to 0 bases and at J to 6 bases, leaving 10 bases not matched to a gene. This CDR3 comprises 16 residues. The CDR3 coding sequence is TGCAGTGCTAGAGATGAAAGCGGGAGGATACGTGATACGCAGTATTTT. Its protein product is CSARDESGRIRDTQYF.

V gene TRBV7-2 combines with J gene TRBJ2-5, with D possibly TRBD2 on 5 matching bases. The V and J ends lost 1 base and 5 bases respectively, with 17 bases between them. This CDR3 region has 16 residues. CDR1 is SGHTA, CDR2 FQGNSA, per germline. The CDR3 nucleotides are TGTGCCAGCAGCTTAGTCTTTAACGTCCCGGGGGAGACCCAGTACTTC. This sequence encodes CASSLVFNVPGETQYF.